One sample yielded the 18 T cell receptor beta chains listed below, sequenced in a study of metastatic and nonmetastatic thyroid tumors (TCRdb year 2020). No patient had received any treatment before thyroid surgery. Preparation of the library involved PCR. TCRdb names Illumina HiSeq 4000 as the instrument used. TCRdb reworked the public reads: Q25 trimming with fastp, MiXCR clone assembly, productive beta chains retained. The sample records about 16,000 clones, more than 20% of which are singletons. The ten largest make up 13% of the sample. Sequenced: tumor tissue. These receptors all stem from a male donor with papillary thyroid cancer or a benign thyroid nodule (not recorded which). Some clones in this sample may be carry-over from other donors' samples.

As regards this clone: A read error is possible here, since a much larger clone lies one base away. The J gene is TRBJ2-3, the V gene TRBV3-1, with 7 bases that match TRBD2. Germline assignment: CDR1 LGHDT and CDR2 YNNKEL (reference sequence). V lost 3 bases and J lost 4; bases outside the gene matches: 4. The CDR3 is 14 residues long. The chain's CDR3 is CASSQGGSPDTQYF. Written as DNA, the CDR3 is TGTGCCAGCAGCCAGGGCGGGAGTCCAGATACGCAGTATTTT.

This clone was counted ten times or more. The chain uses TRBV19 and TRBJ2-1; 14 bases match TRBD2. In germline, CDR1 is LNHDA, CDR2 SQIVND (reference sequence). V shed 3 bases, J shed 4 bases, and the junction held 17 bases outside the gene matches. The CDR3 runs 21 residues. CDR3 sequence reads: CASSIGAGLAGEMWKYNEQFF. The CDR3 nucleotides read TGTGCCAGTAGTATTGGGGCGGGACTAGCGGGAGAAATGTGGAAGTACAATGAGCAGTTCTTC.

The rearrangement links TRBV7-3 to TRBJ2-3, with 8 positions matching TRBD2. The ends lost 5 bases at V and 11 bases at J; junction bases unmatched: 15. There are 15 residues in the CDR3. CDR1 is SGHTA, CDR2 FQGTGA, per germline. The CDR3 DNA sequence: TGTGCCAGCAGCGCGACTAGCGAGGGGGGGGCAAAGCAGTATTTT. It codes for CASSATSEGGAKQYF.

The V gene is TRBV6-1, the J gene TRBJ2-7, with D possibly TRBD1 on 6 matching bases. Trimming removed 6 bases at V and 6 bases at J, with 15 bases between. The CDR3 covers 13 residues. Germline values: CDR1 MNHNS, CDR2 SASEGT. CDR3 residues: CASRSLDRFEQYF. CDR3 nucleotide sequence: TGTGCCAGCAGATCCCTCGACAGGTTCGAGCAGTACTTC.

This clone has ten or more counts. CDR3 DNA: TGTGCCAGCAGCTCAGGGGGGGGTGCAGATACGCAGTATTTT. It yields the protein CASSSGGGADTQYF. The rearrangement joins TRBV13 to TRBJ2-3; D tentatively fits TRBD1 or TRBD2 (7 bases each). The length of the CDR3 is 14 residues. Trimming took off 4 bases at V and 4 bases at J, with 12 bases between the two ends. The germline CDR1 and CDR2 sequences are PRHDT and FYEKMQ (reference sequence).

Many counts were recorded for this clone. The chain employs TRBV9 and TRBJ1-1; TRBD1 is a possible D gene (6 bases). This CDR3 region has 15 residues. V was trimmed by 4 bases and J by 4 bases, leaving 17 bases between them. Germline CDR1 SGDLS, CDR2 YYNGEE. DNA of the CDR3: TGTGCCAGCAGCCCCCAAACAGGGCCGGGCACTGAAGCTTTCTTT. This sequence encodes CASSPQTGPGTEAFF.

Comments on this clone: One junction end disagrees with the germline gene, perhaps due to a read error. The gene calls are TRBV28 and TRBJ2-6, with D possibly being TRBD2 (5 bases). Per the germline V gene, CDR1 is MDHEN and CDR2 is SYDVKM. The CDR3 has 17 residues. CDR3 residues: CASARGGALSGTNVLTF. CDR3 coding DNA: TGTGCCAGCGCTCGGGGTGGCGCGTTATCTGGGACCAACGTCCTGACTTTC.

This clone was counted many times. The chain links TRBV5-1 to TRBJ1-5; D not certain. Germline CDR1 reads SGHRS; CDR2 reads YFSETQ. The CDR3 sequence is 15 residues long. The germline V and J ends were trimmed by 0 bases and 9 bases, with 16 bases remaining between them. CDR3 nucleotides: TGCGCCAGCAGCTTGGCCCCGGGAACGACGGGGCCCCAGCATTTT. The encoded protein is CASSLAPGTTGPQHF.

This clone appeared a single time. A much larger clone lies one base from this, so it may be a read error. The gene calls are TRBV18 and TRBJ2-4; 7 positions agree with TRBD1. The germline gives CDR1 KGHSH, CDR2 LQKENI. V was pared by 3 bases and J by 0 bases, with 5 bases of the junction left unmatched. The CDR3 length is 16 residues. The CDR3 here is CASSPDRSLAKNIQYF. The CDR3 DNA reads TGTGCCAGCTCACCGGACAGGTCCCTAGCCAAAAACATTCAGTACTTC.

This clone was counted at least ten times. The V and J genes are TRBV18 and TRBJ2-3; 7 bases agree with TRBD1. This CDR3 region has 16 residues. Germline V CDR1 and CDR2: KGHSH, LQKENI. The V gene end was trimmed by 3 bases and the J gene end by 0 bases; junction bases not matched to a gene: 6. CDR3 DNA: TGTGCCAGCTCACCCGGACAGGTGGCTAGCACAGATACGCAGTATTTT. This codes for CASSPGQVASTDTQYF.

This clone was recorded only once. The chain joins TRBV20-1 to TRBJ2-1; no definite D call. V lost 6 bases to trimming and J lost 0 bases, with 15 bases between them. This CDR3 is built from 15 residues. The germline V gene encodes CDR1 DFQATT and CDR2 SNEGSKA (reference sequence). The CDR3 loop is CSAPNDPSSYNEQFF. CDR3 DNA sequence: TGCAGTGCCCCTAACGACCCGAGCTCCTACAATGAGCAGTTCTTC.

This clone was counted at least ten times. A read error is possible here, since a much larger clone lies one base away. This rearrangement joins TRBV7-3 to TRBJ2-7; D possibly corresponds to TRBD2 (7 bases). Germline loops: CDR1 SGHTA, CDR2 FQGTGA. The CDR3 loop spans 14 amino acids. CDR3 residues: CASNLTGGGAGQYF. CDR3 DNA: TGTGCCAGCAACTTAACTGGGGGGGGCGCAGGGCAGTACTTC. The full variable domain, with the rest looked up from reference TRBV7-3 and TRBJ2-7, is GAGVSQTPSNKVTEKGKYVELRCDPISGHTALYWYRQSLGQGPEFLIYFQGTGAADDSGLPNDRFFAVRPEGSVSTLKIQRTERGDSAVYLCASNLTGGGAGQYFGPGTRLTVT.

The chain couples TRBV28 to TRBJ1-2; weak D call: TRBD1 (6 bases). Germline V gene sequence: CDR1 MDHEN, CDR2 SYDVKM. Trimming stripped 3 bases from V and 9 bases from J, with 14 bases between. CDR3 size: 13 residues. The CDR3 region is CASSFGQTQSYTF. The CDR3 DNA reads as TGTGCCAGCAGTTTTGGACAGACCCAAAGCTACACCTTC.

There are a few counts of this clone. The chain carries TRBV6-2 or TRBV6-3 and TRBJ2-7; 8 positions agree with TRBD2. CDR1 is MNHEY and CDR2 is SVGEGT in the germline V gene. This CDR3 is built from 15 residues. V lost 0 bases and J lost 3; bases outside the gene matches: 4. CDR3 region: CASSYSASGRYEQYF. DNA of the CDR3: TGTGCCAGCAGTTACTCAGCTAGCGGGCGCTACGAGCAGTACTTC.

This clone occurred many times. The chain carries TRBV5-1 and TRBJ1-1; D is undetermined. Germline V gene lookup returns CDR1 SGHRS and CDR2 YFSETQ. CDR3 length: 13 residues. V was clipped by 1 base and J by 0 bases, with 4 bases between them. DNA of the CDR3: TGCGCCAGCAGCTTGACAATGAACACTGAAGCTTTCTTT. It encodes CASSLTMNTEAFF.

This chain joins TRBV6-1 and TRBJ2-7; TRBD2 matches 8 bases. V shed 4 bases and J 7 bases; nucleotides not matched to a gene: 9. Germline CDR1 is MNHNS and CDR2 is SASEGT. The CDR3 sequence is 14 residues long. CDR3: CASSGLAGPGEQYF. The CDR3 DNA reads as TGTGCCAGCAGTGGCTTAGCGGGGCCGGGGGAGCAGTACTTC.

This chain joins TRBV6-1 and TRBJ2-7; the D gene is possibly TRBD2 (6 bases). The CDR3 contains 13 residues. V was cut by 6 bases and J by 3 bases, with 12 bases left in between. Germline V gives CDR1 MNHNS, CDR2 SASEGT. DNA for the CDR3: TGTGCCAGCAGCCGAGCCGGGGGCTACGAGCAGTACTTC. Amino acids: CASSRAGGYEQYF.

In its sample, this clone ranks as medium-sized. The chain couples TRBV11-2 to TRBJ2-7; possibly TRBD2 for D (5 bases). Germline lookup yields CDR1 SGHAT and CDR2 FQNNGV. The CDR3 extends over 15 amino acids. Deletions cut 3 bases from V and 6 bases from J, with 18 bases between. The CDR3 nucleotides are TGTGCCAGCAGCTTGACCGGGGAACCTGGGTTCGAGCAGTACTTC. Translation gives CASSLTGEPGFEQYF. Combining the CDR3 with reference TRBV11-2 and TRBJ2-7 gives the whole variable domain EAGVAQSPRYKIIEKRQSVAFWCNPISGHATLYWYQQILGQGPKLLIQFQNNGVVDDSQLPKDRFSAERLKGVDSTLKIQPAKLEDSAVYLCASSLTGEPGFEQYFGPGTRLTVT.